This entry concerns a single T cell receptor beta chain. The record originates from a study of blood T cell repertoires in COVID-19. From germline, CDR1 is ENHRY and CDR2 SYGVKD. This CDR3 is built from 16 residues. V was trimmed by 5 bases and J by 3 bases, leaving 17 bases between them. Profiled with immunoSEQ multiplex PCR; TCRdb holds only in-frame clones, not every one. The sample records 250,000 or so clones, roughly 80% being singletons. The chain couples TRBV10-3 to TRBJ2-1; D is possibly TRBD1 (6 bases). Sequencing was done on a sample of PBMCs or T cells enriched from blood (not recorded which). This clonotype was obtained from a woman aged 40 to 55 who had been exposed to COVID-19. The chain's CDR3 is CAISPSGGLHYNEQFF. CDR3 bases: TGTGCCATCAGTCCATCTGGGGGCCTCCACTACAATGAGCAGTTCTTC.